Following are 6 T cell receptor beta chains from one sample sequenced in a study of T cells after yellow fever vaccination. Via MiXCR, TCRdb re-called the 5' RACE reads, giving one row per CDR3 protein. The sample carries 300,000 to 400,000 distinct CDR3 sequences, over 8% recorded once. The sequencing here drew on PBMCs, taken on the day of the first yellow fever vaccination. Every receptor here comes from a man younger than 35 who received the YFV17D yellow fever vaccine.

The chain has TRBV7-9 and TRBJ1-3; possibly TRBD1 for D (5 bases). Germline values: CDR1 SEHNR, CDR2 FQNEAQ (reference sequence). V was pared by 3 bases and J by 2 bases, with 8 bases between. There are 14 residues in the CDR3. The CDR3 here is CASSFRGAGNTIYF. In nucleotides, the CDR3 is TGTGCCAGCAGCTTTCGAGGGGCTGGAAACACCATATATTTT.

V gene TRBV20-1 combines with J gene TRBJ1-2, with 8 bases aligning to TRBD1. This CDR3 spans 14 amino acids. CDR1 is DFQATT, CDR2 SNEGSKA, per germline (reference sequence). V gave up 6 bases and J gave up 4 bases; unmatched junction bases: 10. This chain's CDR3 is CSARSDRALYGYTF. The CDR3 bases are TGCAGTGCACGTTCGGACAGGGCCCTCTATGGCTACACCTTC.

This clonotype was recorded many times. The chain couples TRBV20-1 to TRBJ1-1; the D gene is possibly TRBD1 (5 bases). CDR3 size: 18 residues. Per germline, CDR1 DFQATT and CDR2 SNEGSKA (reference sequence). Between the trimmed V and J ends, which lost 1 base and 5 bases, there was a span of 26 bases. DNA for the CDR3: TGCAGTGCTAGAGTAGCCCCGTGGAGGGGATCGGTAGATACTGAAGCTTTCTTT. This encodes CSARVAPWRGSVDTEAFF.

About this clonotype itself: This clone may be a read error of a much larger clone one base away. The chain couples TRBV6-1 to TRBJ2-3, with 8 bases aligning to TRBD2. The germline CDR1 and CDR2 sequences are MNHNS and SASEGT. The CDR3 length is 15 residues. This CDR3 is CASRRAGGGRDTRYF. The CDR3 nucleotides read TGTGCCAGCAGACGAGCTGGCGGGGGGCGAGATACGCGGTATTTT.

This chain links TRBV20-1 with TRBJ1-1; a possible D gene is TRBD1 (5 bases). Per the germline V gene, CDR1 is DFQATT and CDR2 is SNEGSKA (reference sequence). V was shortened by 2 bases and J by 3 bases, with 7 bases between the two germline ends. This CDR3 is built from 12 residues. This CDR3 is CSARNRYTEAFF. CDR3 bases: TGCAGTGCTAGAAACAGGTACACTGAAGCTTTCTTT.

This clonotype has a handful of counts. J is TRBJ2-1 and V is TRBV3-1; 12 nucleotides match TRBD2. Germline V gene lookup returns CDR1 LGHDT and CDR2 YNNKEL (reference sequence). This CDR3 comprises 16 residues. The V segment lost 4 bases and the J segment 8 bases; nucleotides outside the gene matches: 9. CDR3 sequence reads: CASSLVWTSGVHEQFF. The CDR3 nucleotides read TGTGCCAGCAGCCTCGTCTGGACTAGCGGGGTTCATGAGCAGTTCTTC.